The 14 T cell receptor beta chains below were found in one sample sequenced in a study of CD8 T cells in ankylosing spondylitis. Study conclusions and caveats: Seven to nine highly homologous variants formed a TCR beta motif that appeared characteristic of ankylosing spondylitis blood.

No antigen has been identified for these receptors. TCRdb re-derived calls from the 5' RACE reads in MiXCR, one entry per CDR3 protein. This sample has 700,000 or so distinct CDR3 sequences; around 19% occur once, and the top ten carry 15% to 20%. The specimen was blood, either unsorted or a sorted T cell fraction (not recorded which). The receptors stem from a male donor with ankylosing spondylitis.

Only a few counts were recorded for this clonotype. The chain has TRBV6-5 and TRBJ2-2, with D maybe TRBD1 (5 bases). Trimming pared 0 bases from V and 2 bases from J, leaving 10 bases between. The germline CDR1 and CDR2 sequences are MNHEY and SVGAGI. The CDR3 consists of 16 residues. The CDR3 is CASSYSGQSNTGELFF. The CDR3 DNA reads as TGTGCCAGCAGTTACTCGGGGCAGTCCAACACCGGGGAGCTGTTTTTT.

This clonotype has only a few counts. This chain links TRBV9 with TRBJ1-6; 10 positions match TRBD1. The CDR3 is made up of 15 amino acids. The germline V gene has CDR1 SGDLS and CDR2 YYNGEE. Trimming removed 2 bases from V and 10 bases from J; junction bases left unmatched: 6. CDR3 region: CASSVDWTGGSPLHF. The CDR3 DNA reads TGTGCCAGCAGCGTGGATTGGACAGGGGGATCACCCCTCCACTTT.

This clonotype was counted only a few times. CDR3 sequence (DNA): TGTGCCAGCAGTGACTCGAGTGGGGGTCAGACAGATACGCAGTATTTT. Translating gives CASSDSSGGQTDTQYF. The chain is built from TRBV6-4 and TRBJ2-3; D possibly uses TRBD1 or TRBD2 (5 bases each). CDR3 length equals 16 residues. V gave up 0 bases and J gave up 3 bases, with 13 bases separating them. CDR1 MRHNA and CDR2 SNTAGT come from the germline V gene.

This clonotype was detected only a few times. The chain joins TRBV9 to TRBJ2-2; D ambiguous. This CDR3 region has 15 residues. The V and J ends lost 1 base and 3 bases respectively, with 10 bases between them. CDR1 is SGDLS and CDR2 is YYNGEE in the germline V gene. This CDR3 is CASSVMGDDTGELFF. The CDR3 coding sequence is TGTGCCAGCAGCGTAATGGGCGATGACACCGGGGAGCTGTTTTTT. The whole variable domain, filled in from reference TRBV9 and TRBJ2-2, reads DSGVTQTPKHLITATGQRVTLRCSPRSGDLSVYWYQQSLDQGLQFLIQYYNGEERAKGNILERFSAQQFPDLHSELNLSSLELGDSALYFCASSVMGDDTGELFFGEGSRLTVL.

This clonotype has more than one count but fewer than ten. This chain uses TRBV11-2 with TRBJ2-3; 9 nucleotides align to TRBD2. Germline V lookup: CDR1 SGHAT, CDR2 FQNNGV. The trim removed 3 bases at V and 2 bases at J, leaving 12 bases unmatched. This CDR3 comprises 18 residues. The CDR3 DNA reads as TGTGCCAGCAGCTTTTACAGCGGGGGGACCCGAGACACAGATACGCAGTATTTT. Protein: CASSFYSGGTRDTDTQYF.

There are a few counts of this clonotype. J is TRBJ2-1 and V is TRBV3-1; no reliable D call. The CDR3 runs 17 residues. Germline V gene data show CDR1 as LGHDT and CDR2 as YNNKEL (reference sequence). Trimming removed 0 bases at V and 0 bases at J, with 12 bases between. CDR3 nucleotides: TGTGCCAGCAGCCAAGATTTGGTTGTGGGCTCCTACAATGAGCAGTTCTTC. Protein: CASSQDLVVGSYNEQFF.

For this clonotype: Given a much more abundant clone one base away, this may be a read error. This chain connects TRBV2 to TRBJ1-2; no definite D call. The V gene's germline CDR1 is SNHLY and CDR2 FYNNEI. This CDR3 has 11 amino acids. Trimming removed 5 bases from V and 3 bases from J, with 4 bases in between. The CDR3 bases are TGTGCCAGCAGTTGGGACTATGGCTACACCTTC. Protein product: CASSWDYGYTF.

The chain links TRBV10-3 to TRBJ2-1; possibly TRBD1 for D (6 bases). From germline, CDR1 is ENHRY and CDR2 SYGVKD. The CDR3 spans 13 residues. The V end lost 4 bases, the J end lost 8 bases, and 12 bases lay between the germline ends. The CDR3 DNA reads as TGTGCCATCAGTGGGGGGCCCGCGGATGAGCAGTTCTTC. It yields the protein CAISGGPADEQFF.

This clonotype was detected a few times. This chain links TRBV11-2 with TRBJ2-3, with TRBD1 identical over 9 bases. Germline assignment: CDR1 SGHAT and CDR2 FQNNGV. The CDR3 has 15 amino acids. Trimming removed 5 bases from V and 5 bases from J; junction bases left unmatched: 8. The CDR3 is CASSLRDRVGDTQYF. In DNA form, the CDR3 reads TGTGCCAGCAGCCTCCGGGACAGGGTCGGAGATACGCAGTATTTT.

This chain uses TRBV18 with TRBJ1-1, with TRBD1 identical over 7 bases. The germline V gene has CDR1 KGHSH and CDR2 LQKENI. The ends lost 5 bases at V and 7 bases at J; junction bases unmatched: 10. The CDR3 is 14 residues long. The CDR3 DNA reads as TGTGCCAGCTCAGGCACAGGGGAGAGCGTTGAAGCTTTCTTT. Amino acids: CASSGTGESVEAFF.

The rearrangement uses TRBV7-9 and TRBJ1-1, with unresolved D. The CDR3 contains 15 residues. Looked up from germline, CDR1 is SEHNR and CDR2 is FQNEAQ (reference sequence). Trimming removed 5 bases from V and 1 base from J, with 14 bases in between. The CDR3 spells CASSPRQAQNTEAFF. The CDR3 DNA reads as TGTGCCAGCAGCCCTCGCCAGGCTCAGAACACTGAAGCTTTCTTT.

This clonotype came up a few times. This chain uses TRBV27 with TRBJ1-5; D unresolved. Germline V lookup: CDR1 MNHEY, CDR2 SMNVEV (reference sequence). The V end was cut by 4 bases, the J end by 4 bases, with 11 bases between. The CDR3 covers 14 residues. CDR3 sequence: CASSSRRSNQPQHF. The CDR3 nucleotides are TGTGCCAGCAGTTCCCGGAGGTCGAATCAGCCCCAGCATTTT.

The chain combines TRBV20-1 with TRBJ1-5; D ambiguous. Deletions cut 6 bases from V and 0 bases from J, with 18 bases between. The CDR3 sequence is 16 residues long. Germline values: CDR1 DFQATT, CDR2 SNEGSKA (reference sequence). CDR3 sequence: CSALGRAEYSNQPQHF. Written as DNA, the CDR3 is TGCAGTGCCCTCGGACGGGCGGAGTATAGCAATCAGCCCCAGCATTTT.

The rearrangement uses TRBV29-1 and TRBJ2-7; 10 bases are shared with TRBD1. The CDR3 contains 15 residues. Germline lookup yields CDR1 SQVTM and CDR2 ANQGSEA. V lost 0 bases and J lost 0; bases outside the gene matches: 2. CDR3 in DNA: TGCAGCGTTGAAGAGGGACAGGGGAGCTCCTACGAGCAGTACTTC. Protein product: CSVEEGQGSSYEQYF.